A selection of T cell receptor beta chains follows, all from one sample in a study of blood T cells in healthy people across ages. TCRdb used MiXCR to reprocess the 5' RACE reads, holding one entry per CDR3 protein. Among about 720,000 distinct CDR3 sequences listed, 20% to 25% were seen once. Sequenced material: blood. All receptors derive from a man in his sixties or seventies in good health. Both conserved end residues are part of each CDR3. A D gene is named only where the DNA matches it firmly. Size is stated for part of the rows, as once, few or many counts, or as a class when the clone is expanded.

DNA: TGCAGTGCTTCACAACAGGGGGTAGGCTACACCTTC
CDR3: CSASQQGVGYTF
size: NA
V: TRBV20-1
J: TRBJ1-2
D: TRBD1

DNA: TGTGCCAGCAGGGATCGACAGTTCCAAGAGACCCAGTACTTC
CDR3: CASRDRQFQETQYF
size: NA
V: TRBV7-2
J: TRBJ2-5
D: NA

DNA: TGTGCCAGCAGTTTAGGTGATGGGGCCTACAATGAGCAGTTCTTC
CDR3: CASSLGDGAYNEQFF
size: few
V: TRBV12-3/TRBV12-4
J: TRBJ2-1
D: NA

DNA: TGCGCCAGCAGCCAAGATAACTGGGACAATAACTATGGCTACACCTTC
CDR3: CASSQDNWDNNYGYTF
size: many
V: TRBV4-1
J: TRBJ1-2
D: NA

DNA: TGCGCCAGCAGCCGGAACCGGGACTTACACTACAATGAGCAGTTCTTC
CDR3: CASSRNRDLHYNEQFF
size: NA
V: TRBV4-1
J: TRBJ2-1
D: NA

DNA: TGCAGTGCCGCTAGAGACAATGAGCAGTTCTTC
CDR3: CSAARDNEQFF
size: many
V: TRBV20-1
J: TRBJ2-1
D: NA

DNA: TGTGCCAGCAGTCCTCGGACAGGGGCGAACACTGAAGCTTTCTTT
CDR3: CASSPRTGANTEAFF
size: many
V: TRBV12-3/TRBV12-4
J: TRBJ1-1
D: TRBD1

DNA: TGTGCCAGCAGCGCCGACCCGAACACTGAAGCTTTCTTT
CDR3: CASSADPNTEAFF
size: few
V: TRBV6-1
J: TRBJ1-1
D: NA

DNA: TGTGCCAGCAGCTTTGGGGTGGCCGGAGAGACCCAGTACTTC
CDR3: CASSFGVAGETQYF
size: NA
V: TRBV7-6
J: TRBJ2-5
D: NA

DNA: TGTGCCAGCAGTCTCCGGGGGACAACGGGTGAAAAACTGTTTTTT
CDR3: CASSLRGTTGEKLFF
size: NA
V: TRBV12-3/TRBV12-4
J: TRBJ1-4
D: NA

DNA: TGTGCCAGCAGTTCAGAGGCCTACAATGAGCAGTTCTTC
CDR3: CASSSEAYNEQFF
size: NA
V: TRBV6-2/TRBV6-3
J: TRBJ2-1
D: NA

DNA: TGTGCCAGTAACTTGTTGGGGTTCACTGAAGCTTTCTTT
CDR3: CASNLLGFTEAFF
size: few
V: TRBV19
J: TRBJ1-1
D: NA

DNA: TGTGCCAGCAGAGACAGGGCCTCTGGAAACACCATATATTTT
CDR3: CASRDRASGNTIYF
size: few
V: TRBV6-6
J: TRBJ1-3
D: TRBD1

DNA: TGTGCCAGCAACCTAGCGGGGGGGCCGAGCACAGATACGCAGTATTTT
CDR3: CASNLAGGPSTDTQYF
size: few
V: TRBV7-2
J: TRBJ2-3
D: TRBD2